This T cell receptor (beta chain) stems from a study of OX40 agonist ivuxolimab in advanced cancers. The overall study: Partial responses were achieved by three patients, of whom one had hepatocellular carcinoma and two had cutaneous melanoma. Whole-study results and caveats: CD4+ and CD8+ blood T cells expanded clonally by week 6 at 0.1 to 3.0 mg/kg. On average, CD8+ T cells showed a greater number of expanded clones than CD4+. The investigators did not determine what antigen specificity the expanded peripheral T cells had.

Germline CDR1 reads SGHKS; CDR2 reads YYEKEE (reference sequence). This CDR3 region has 11 residues. With 5 bases removed from V and 2 bases from J, the gap between germline ends came to 4 bases. TCRdb's copy holds only in-frame clones and misses some; the assay was immunoSEQ multiplex PCR. The data show approximately 84,000 clones, around 94% seen once. This clone was recorded only once. Its antigen remains unidentified. The J gene is TRBJ1-1, the V gene TRBV5-5; D is unclear. The receptor was derived from an adult with an advanced solid tumor such as melanoma, head and neck, liver or kidney cancer. This specimen consisted of CD4+ or CD8+ T cells sorted from blood, obtained in a trial of the OX40 agonist ivuxolimab. The CDR3 here is CASSPNTEAFF. In DNA form, the CDR3 reads TGTGCCAGCAGTCCCAACACTGAAGCTTTCTTT.